Each of the 24 T cell receptor beta chains below was sequenced from the same sample in a study of blood T cell repertoires in COVID-19. Generated by immunoSEQ multiplex PCR, the TCRdb table keeps only in-frame clones and is missing some. This table holds about 280,000 clones, approximately 89% found once. Sequences were obtained from peripheral blood. Receptors were obtained from a woman between 25 and 40 years old with COVID-19, enrolled during active disease.

This clone occurred a few times. The rearrangement joins TRBV27 to TRBJ1-4, with a tentative D call TRBD1 (5 bases). Trimming removed 3 bases from V and 4 bases from J, with 15 bases in between. This CDR3 is built from 16 residues. The germline V gene encodes CDR1 MNHEY and CDR2 SMNVEV (reference sequence). The CDR3 DNA sequence: TGTGCCAGCAGTTTCGGTTTAGGGGCTCGTAATGAAAAACTGTTTTTT. This codes for CASSFGLGARNEKLFF.

The chain combines TRBV4-1 with TRBJ1-1, with D possibly matching TRBD1 (5 bases). The length of the CDR3 is 16 residues. V lost 4 bases, J lost 3 bases, and 18 bases lay in between. Germline values: CDR1 MGHRA, CDR2 YSYEKL. CDR3 sequence: CASSLGGASSDTEAFF. CDR3 DNA: TGCGCCAGCAGCCTAGGCGGGGCCTCTTCGGACACTGAAGCTTTCTTT.

This clone has more than one count but fewer than ten. The gene calls are TRBV7-9 and TRBJ2-3; D not certain. V was cut by 4 bases and J by 2 bases, with 4 bases left in between. Germline assignment: CDR1 SEHNR and CDR2 FQNEAQ (reference sequence). The CDR3 covers 12 residues. CDR3 sequence: CASSSFTDTQYF. The CDR3 DNA reads TGTGCCAGCAGCTCCTTCACAGATACGCAGTATTTT.

V usage is TRBV6-5 and J usage is TRBJ1-3; D not certain. The germline V and J ends were trimmed by 5 bases and 0 bases, with 8 bases remaining between them. Germline CDR1 and CDR2: MNHEY and SVGAGI. CDR3 length equals 14 residues. This CDR3 reads CASSKRGSGNTIYF. DNA for the CDR3: TGTGCCAGCAGTAAACGGGGCTCTGGAAACACCATATATTTT.

This chain links TRBV6-5 with TRBJ2-1; TRBD2 agrees at 12 bases. CDR3 size: 15 residues. With V trimmed by 8 bases and J by 8 bases, 10 bases remained unmatched. Germline V gene lookup returns CDR1 MNHEY and CDR2 SVGAGI. The CDR3 bases are TGTGCCAGCTCTACACTAGCGGGGGGAGGCGATGAGCAGTTCTTC. Its protein is CASSTLAGGGDEQFF.

The chain uses TRBV2 and TRBJ2-7; perhaps TRBD1 as D (6 bases). The germline V gene has CDR1 SNHLY and CDR2 FYNNEI. This CDR3 has 15 residues. V lost 4 bases and J lost 1, with 14 bases in between. CDR3 in DNA: TGTGCCAGCAGTGCCCTACCTAGGGGGTCCTACGAGCAGTACTTC. This translates into CASSALPRGSYEQYF.

The gene calls are TRBV2 and TRBJ2-3; 12 bases map to TRBD2. There are 15 residues in the CDR3. The V segment lost 4 bases and the J segment 4 bases; nucleotides outside the gene matches: 3. Germline lookup yields CDR1 SNHLY and CDR2 FYNNEI. CDR3: CASSGTSGAADTQYF. The CDR3 DNA reads as TGTGCCAGCAGTGGGACTAGCGGGGCCGCAGATACGCAGTATTTT.

This chain uses TRBV12-3 or TRBV12-4 with TRBJ2-1; D remains unclear. The CDR3 sequence is 13 residues long. The V end lost 5 bases, the J end lost 7 bases, and 12 bases lay between the germline ends. Here the CDR3 DNA reads TGTGCCAGCAGTCCCGCTCCGGGTAATGAGCAGTTCTTC. This sequence encodes CASSPAPGNEQFF.

This clone showed up just once. V gene TRBV9 combines with J gene TRBJ2-3; the match to TRBD1 covers 9 bases. This CDR3 has 14 residues. Trimming took 5 bases from V and 5 from J; bases not matched to a gene: 6. Germline CDR1 is SGDLS and CDR2 is YYNGEE. CDR3 coding DNA: TGTGCCAGCAGTATACAGGGGGCTAAAGATACGCAGTATTTT. Translating gives CASSIQGAKDTQYF.

In DNA, the CDR3 is TGTGCCACCAGTGATTCGGGACTTCGTGCCGGGGAGCTGTTTTTT. Its translation is CATSDSGLRAGELFF. This chain uses TRBV24-1 with TRBJ2-2; perhaps TRBD2 as D (6 bases). The CDR3 extends over 15 amino acids. V was pared by 2 bases and J by 6 bases, with 12 bases between. Germline V gives CDR1 KGHDR, CDR2 SFDVKD.

The V and J genes are TRBV3-1 (or the pseudogene TRBV3-2) and TRBJ2-7; 7 bases agree with TRBD1. This CDR3 spans 15 amino acids. Germline CDR1 reads LGHDT; CDR2 reads YNNKEL (reference sequence). V lost 6 bases to trimming and J lost 5 bases; unmatched junction nucleotides: 13. Here the CDR3 DNA reads TGTGCCAGCAGACCAATCAACAGGGGCGAAAACGAGCAGTACTTC. Its translation is CASRPINRGENEQYF.

The chain couples TRBV11-2 to TRBJ2-1, with a possible D match to TRBD1 (6 bases). This CDR3 is built from 11 residues. The germline gives CDR1 SGHAT, CDR2 FQNNGV. V lost 7 bases and J 6 bases, leaving 7 bases between the germline ends. The CDR3 DNA reads TGTGCCAGCAACAGGGTCAATGAGCAGTTCTTC. It encodes CASNRVNEQFF. The full variable domain, its missing parts supplied by reference TRBV11-2 and TRBJ2-1, is EAGVAQSPRYKIIEKRQSVAFWCNPISGHATLYWYQQILGQGPKLLIQFQNNGVVDDSQLPKDRFSAERLKGVDSTLKIQPAKLEDSAVYLCASNRVNEQFFGPGTRLTVL.

This chain connects TRBV7-8 to TRBJ2-7; tentatively, D is TRBD2 (5 bases). This CDR3 has 13 residues. Trimming pared 2 bases from V and 4 bases from J, leaving 9 bases between. CDR1 and CDR2 from the germline V gene are SGHVS and FQNEAQ. Here the CDR3 DNA reads TGTGCCAGCAGCTTAAGGGAGTCGTACGAGCAGTACTTC. Translated: CASSLRESYEQYF.

The J gene is TRBJ2-7, the V gene TRBV2, with 7 bases matching TRBD2. CDR1 is SNHLY, CDR2 FYNNEI, per germline. This CDR3 contains 13 residues. The J segment lost 2 bases and the V segment lost 10 bases, leaving 8 bases of the junction unmatched. CDR3 region: CAIYVGRAYEQYF. The DNA for the CDR3 is TGTGCCATATACGTGGGGAGGGCCTACGAGCAGTACTTC.

The chain joins TRBV5-4 to TRBJ2-1; D perhaps matches TRBD1 (6 bases). V was trimmed by 4 bases and J by 9 bases, leaving 14 bases between them. CDR3 length: 13 residues. Germline CDR1 and CDR2: SGHNT and YYREEE (reference sequence). The CDR3 region is CASSGRGPAEQFF. The CDR3 DNA sequence: TGTGCCAGCAGCGGCAGGGGTCCAGCTGAGCAGTTCTTC. Full variable domain (outside the CDR3, taken from reference TRBV5-4 and TRBJ2-1): ETGVTQSPTHLIKTRGQQVTLRCSSQSGHNTVSWYQQALGQGPQFIFQYYREEENGRGNFPPRFSGLQFPNYSSELNVNALELDDSALYLCASSGRGPAEQFFGPGTRLTVL.

The J gene is TRBJ2-3, the V gene TRBV2; D gene ambiguous. CDR3 length: 12 amino acids. V lost 3 bases to trimming and J lost 14 bases, with 15 bases between them. The germline V gene has CDR1 SNHLY and CDR2 FYNNEI. CDR3 DNA sequence: TGTGCCAGCAGTGATATCCAGGAAAAAAGGTATTTT. Its protein product is CASSDIQEKRYF.

This chain uses TRBV6-6 with TRBJ2-1, with TRBD2 matching over 10 bases. Germline V CDR1 and CDR2: MNHNY, SVGAGI (reference sequence). The V and J ends lost 2 bases and 8 bases, in that order; junction bases with no gene match: 9. The CDR3 covers 16 residues. The CDR3 here is CASSYEAGGPLDEQFF. The CDR3, as DNA: TGTGCCAGCAGTTACGAAGCGGGGGGGCCTCTCGATGAGCAGTTCTTC.

The chain has TRBV7-9 and TRBJ1-1; 10 nucleotides agree with TRBD1. The CDR3 has 13 residues. Germline V gene lookup returns CDR1 SEHNR and CDR2 FQNEAQ (reference sequence). V gave up 5 bases and J gave up 4 bases; unmatched junction bases: 1. CDR3 region: CASSRDRGTEAFF. Here the CDR3 DNA reads TGTGCCAGCAGCAGGGACAGGGGCACTGAAGCTTTCTTT.

The rearrangement uses TRBV19 and TRBJ2-3; 7 nucleotides agree with TRBD2. The junction had 15 bases not matched to a gene; V was cut back by 1 base and J by 2 bases. This CDR3 comprises 19 residues. Germline V gene data show CDR1 as LNHDA and CDR2 as SQIVND (reference sequence). The CDR3 nucleotides read TGTGCCAGTAGTATAGCGGGGGGAGGACTGTTGGCCATCACAGATACGCAGTATTTT. Amino acids: CASSIAGGGLLAITDTQYF.

V is TRBV14 and J is TRBJ1-1; no firm D call. V lost 0 bases and J lost 8, with 10 bases in between. The CDR3 is 13 amino acids. Germline CDR1 is SGHDN and CDR2 is FVKESK. The CDR3 bases are TGTGCCAGCAGCCAAGACCGTAACAGAGAAGCTTTCTTT. It encodes CASSQDRNREAFF.

The J gene is TRBJ1-5, the V gene TRBV5-5, with a possible D match to TRBD1 (6 bases). The germline V and J ends were trimmed by 3 bases and 4 bases, with 20 bases remaining between them. This CDR3 spans 17 amino acids. Germline loops: CDR1 SGHKS, CDR2 YYEKEE (reference sequence). CDR3: CASSWGGVTWRNQPQHF. The CDR3 DNA reads as TGTGCCAGCAGCTGGGGGGGCGTTACCTGGAGAAATCAGCCCCAGCATTTT.

The rearrangement links TRBV28 to TRBJ1-2; D not resolved. This CDR3 has 14 residues. Trimming pared 2 bases from V and 2 bases from J, leaving 9 bases between. Germline assignment: CDR1 MDHEN and CDR2 SYDVKM. The CDR3 reads CASSLTQKNYGYTF. CDR3 in DNA: TGTGCCAGCAGTTTAACACAAAAAAACTATGGCTACACCTTC.

The chain carries TRBV15 and TRBJ2-5; TRBD1 matches 7 bases. Germline assignment: CDR1 LNHNV and CDR2 YYDKDF (reference sequence). CDR3 length: 13 amino acids. J gave up 0 bases and V 8 bases, and 3 bases lay outside the gene matches. The chain's CDR3 is CATGQANQETQYF. CDR3 DNA: TGTGCCACCGGACAGGCAAACCAAGAGACCCAGTACTTC.

This chain links TRBV7-8 with TRBJ2-1, with TRBD2 matching over 10 bases. The CDR3 runs to 16 residues. CDR1 SGHVS and CDR2 FQNEAQ come from the germline V gene. The ends lost 8 bases at V and 1 base at J; junction bases unmatched: 8. The CDR3 bases are TGTGCCAGCTGGCTAGCGGGGGACCGATCCTACAATGAGCAGTTCTTC. Translated, it gives CASWLAGDRSYNEQFF.